This T cell receptor (beta chain) was captured by sequencing in a study of T cell repertoires in cytomegalovirus infection. For the study at large: Public TCR beta signatures indicated both CMV infection and matching HLA type.

A word on this clonotype: Its specificity is not known. This could be a read error, since a much larger clone is one nucleotide away.

TCRdb reanalysed the reads using MiXCR and keeps one entry per CDR3 protein. This sample has hundreds of thousands of distinct CDR3 sequences, with under 40% found just once. Germline V gene sequence: CDR1 SGHTA, CDR2 FQGNSA. The CDR3 is 13 residues long. Trimming cost V 3 bases and J 12 bases, with 15 bases left between them. Findings and limits, study-wide: HLA-C-restricted CMV clonotypes gave the most frequent clonotype in two of eight donors. Totalled public TCR beta family frequency picked out people who carried CMV plus the relevant HLA.

The J gene is TRBJ2-4, the V gene TRBV7-2, with D maybe TRBD1 (6 bases). This receptor was obtained from a human donor in good health (CMV status not recorded). Some clones in this sample may be carry-over from other donors' samples. Sequenced sample: PBMCs. Here the CDR3 reads CASSFRQADSQYF. The CDR3 region has the DNA TGTGCCAGCAGCTTTAGACAGGCAGACAGTCAGTACTTC.